These 23 T cell receptor beta chains were sequenced from one sample in a study of blood T cell repertoires in COVID-19. The repertoire was sequenced with immunoSEQ multiplex PCR; TCRdb's copy has only in-frame clones and lacks some. The sample lists over 150,000 clones; 70% to 85% were seen once. The specimen sequenced was peripheral blood. These receptors were taken from a human donor with acute or convalescent COVID-19. The donor label of this sample is uncertain.

The genes are TRBV2 and TRBJ1-1; D might be TRBD1 (5 bases). V gave up 0 bases and J gave up 1 base, with 12 bases separating them. This CDR3 has 16 amino acids. Germline lookup yields CDR1 SNHLY and CDR2 FYNNEI. The CDR3, as DNA: TGTGCCAGCAGTGAAGCCTCCAGGGTAGGGAACACTGAAGCTTTCTTT. As protein: CASSEASRVGNTEAFF.

Concerning this clone: This CDR3 is also generated by other DNA sequences in the sample. The chain is built from TRBV5-1 and TRBJ1-5; D not certain. The CDR3 consists of 14 residues. Germline V gene sequence: CDR1 SGHRS, CDR2 YFSETQ. The ends were cut back, 2 bases at V and 2 bases at J, with 8 bases in the middle. The CDR3 DNA reads as TGCGCCAGCAGCTTATCCGGGGGCAATCAGCCCCAGCATTTT. This codes for CASSLSGGNQPQHF.

This rearrangement joins TRBV9 to TRBJ1-3; D gene ambiguous. With 0 bases removed from V and 9 bases from J, the gap between germline ends came to 10 bases. CDR3 length: 13 amino acids. Germline V CDR1 and CDR2: SGDLS, YYNGEE. The CDR3 DNA reads TGTGCCAGCAGCGTAGAGGACTTAACCACCATATATTTT. Encoded protein: CASSVEDLTTIYF.

This sequence joins TRBV5-4 and TRBJ2-7; 8 positions match TRBD2. CDR1 is SGHNT and CDR2 is YYREEE in the germline V gene (reference sequence). With 3 bases clipped from V and 6 bases from J, the junction kept 14 bases outside the gene matches. This CDR3 contains 16 residues. The chain's CDR3 is CASSSRPPGGASEQYF. CDR3 nucleotide sequence: TGTGCCAGCAGCTCGAGGCCCCCGGGAGGGGCCTCCGAGCAGTACTTC.

This chain uses TRBV6-5 with TRBJ1-2; 7 positions agree with TRBD1. Trimming cost V 5 bases and J 4 bases; bases outside gene matches: 4. This CDR3 comprises 13 residues. The germline CDR1 and CDR2 sequences are MNHEY and SVGAGI. This CDR3 is CASSPRTGYGYTF. In DNA form, the CDR3 reads TGTGCCAGCAGTCCTAGGACAGGCTATGGCTACACCTTC.

This chain uses TRBV6-1 with TRBJ1-6, with no clear D. CDR1 MNHNS and CDR2 SASEGT come from the germline V gene. This CDR3 is built from 12 residues. The V end was cut by 0 bases, the J end by 16 bases, with 10 bases between. This CDR3 reads CASSEAAGTLHF. The CDR3 DNA reads as TGTGCCAGCAGTGAAGCGGCGGGTACACTCCACTTT.

This chain uses TRBV13 with TRBJ1-6, with 7 bases aligning to TRBD1. The CDR3 has 13 residues. The germline V gene has CDR1 PRHDT and CDR2 FYEKMQ (reference sequence). J lost 8 bases, V lost 5 bases, and 3 bases had no gene match. In DNA, the CDR3 is TGTGCCAGCAGCCGGACAGGAGATTCACCCCTCCACTTT. This translates into CASSRTGDSPLHF.

J is TRBJ2-6 and V is TRBV5-1; D unresolved. This CDR3 is built from 15 residues. Trimming cost V 1 base and J 0 bases, with 5 bases left between them. Germline-derived CDR1 and CDR2 are SGHRS and YFSETQ. CDR3 nucleotide sequence: TGCGCCAGCAGCTTGATGAGCTCTGGGGCCAACGTCCTGACTTTC. Its translation: CASSLMSSGANVLTF.

This chain joins TRBV7-9 and TRBJ2-7; a possible D gene is TRBD2 (5 bases). Germline V gives CDR1 SEHNR, CDR2 FQNEAQ (reference sequence). The CDR3 runs to 13 residues. V lost 5 bases to trimming and J lost 3 bases, with 11 bases between them. The CDR3 nucleotides are TGTGCCAGCAGCGACGGGGTTAACTACGAGCAGTACTTC. It translates to CASSDGVNYEQYF. The full variable domain, its missing parts supplied by reference TRBV7-9 and TRBJ2-7, is DTGVSQNPRHKITKRGQNVTFRCDPISEHNRLYWYRQTLGQGPEFLTYFQNEAQLEKSRLLSDRFSAERPKGSFSTLEIQRTEQGDSAMYLCASSDGVNYEQYFGPGTRLTVT.

This clone was recorded once. CDR3: CASSQDRRSSAGNTIYF. CDR3 DNA: TGCGCCAGCAGCCAAGATCGGAGGAGTTCGGCTGGAAACACCATATATTTT. The chain has TRBV4-1 and TRBJ1-3; no reliable D call. Germline lookup yields CDR1 MGHRA and CDR2 YSYEKL. There are 17 residues in the CDR3. The ends were cut back, 0 bases at V and 2 bases at J, with 14 bases in the middle.

This chain links TRBV3-1 (or the pseudogene TRBV3-2) with TRBJ1-1, with D perhaps matching TRBD1 (6 bases). Trimming removed 4 bases from V and 1 base from J, with 10 bases in between. Germline CDR1 is LGHDT and CDR2 is YNNKEL (reference sequence). This CDR3 contains 14 residues. The CDR3 nucleotides read TGTGCCAGCAGCCCCGGGACATGGAACACTGAAGCTTTCTTT. Translated: CASSPGTWNTEAFF.

The chain uses TRBV7-9 and TRBJ1-4, with TRBD1 matching 8 bases. The junction had 9 bases not matched to a gene; V was cut back by 1 base and J by 8 bases. Germline V gene data show CDR1 as SEHNR and CDR2 as FQNEAQ (reference sequence). The CDR3 is made up of 16 amino acids. The CDR3 sequence is CASSLGGQGQGEKLFF. The CDR3 nucleotides are TGTGCCAGCAGCTTAGGAGGACAGGGCCAGGGAGAAAAACTGTTTTTT.

This rearrangement joins TRBV29-1 to TRBJ1-1; weak D call: TRBD1 (6 bases). Germline V gene sequence: CDR1 SQVTM, CDR2 ANQGSEA. Trimming took 6 bases from V and 0 from J, leaving 11 bases between them. This CDR3 comprises 13 residues. In nucleotides, the CDR3 is TGCAGCGTCCAACAGGGATTGAACACTGAAGCTTTCTTT. Its translation: CSVQQGLNTEAFF.

V is TRBV6-1 and J is TRBJ2-1, with 9 bases identical to TRBD2. This CDR3 contains 14 residues. The V gene end was trimmed by 9 bases and the J gene end by 10 bases; junction bases not matched to a gene: 13. Germline CDR1 reads MNHNS; CDR2 reads SASEGT. CDR3 DNA: TGTGCCAGTTCCCCAGCGGGAGGCCCGAGGGAGCAGTTCTTC. Residues: CASSPAGGPREQFF.

The rearrangement joins TRBV30 to TRBJ2-5; D may be TRBD1 (6 bases). With 1 base removed from V and 1 base from J, the gap between germline ends came to 10 bases. The CDR3 has 14 residues. CDR1 GTSNPN and CDR2 SVGIG come from the germline V gene (reference sequence). The CDR3 DNA follows: TGTGCCTGGAGTGGGACAGCCCTCCAAGAGACCCAGTACTTC. It yields the protein CAWSGTALQETQYF.

The chain uses TRBV7-6 and TRBJ1-5, with D tentatively TRBD1 (6 bases). The length of the CDR3 is 18 residues. With 5 bases removed from V and 1 base from J, the gap between germline ends came to 21 bases. Germline V gene sequence: CDR1 SGHVS, CDR2 FNYEAQ. Here the CDR3 reads CASSVLPGGEGSNQPQHF. The CDR3 DNA follows: TGTGCCAGCAGCGTCCTACCGGGGGGCGAAGGGAGCAATCAGCCCCAGCATTTT.

V gene TRBV6-4 combines with J gene TRBJ1-4, with D perhaps matching TRBD1 (6 bases). Trimming pared 6 bases from V and 6 bases from J, leaving 14 bases between. This CDR3 has 14 residues. Germline CDR1 reads MRHNA; CDR2 reads SNTAGT. CDR3 protein: CASSLREGDEKLFF. For the CDR3, the DNA is TGTGCCAGCAGCCTCAGGGAGGGGGATGAAAAACTGTTTTTT.

This rearrangement joins TRBV10-3 to TRBJ1-4, with 9 bases lining up with TRBD1. The CDR3 contains 13 residues. V trimming: 6 bases; J trimming: 8 bases; junction bases outside the gene matches: 4. Germline CDR1 reads ENHRY; CDR2 reads SYGVKD. CDR3 residues: CAIRGQGEEKLFF. The DNA of the CDR3 is TGTGCCATCAGGGGACAGGGCGAAGAAAAACTGTTTTTT.

The chain joins TRBV11-2 to TRBJ2-1; D perhaps matches TRBD2 (7 bases). V was shortened by 2 bases and J by 7 bases, with 21 bases between the two germline ends. The CDR3 consists of 17 residues. Germline CDR1 and CDR2: SGHAT and FQNNGV. CDR3 nucleotide sequence: TGTGCCAGCAGCTTAAACGTAGTGGGGGGGCCGGAAAATGAGCAGTTCTTC. It specifies CASSLNVVGGPENEQFF. The whole variable domain, remainder taken from reference TRBV11-2 and TRBJ2-1, is EAGVAQSPRYKIIEKRQSVAFWCNPISGHATLYWYQQILGQGPKLLIQFQNNGVVDDSQLPKDRFSAERLKGVDSTLKIQPAKLEDSAVYLCASSLNVVGGPENEQFFGPGTRLTVL.

This chain links TRBV6-5 with TRBJ2-2; tentatively, D is TRBD2 (6 bases). The germline V gene encodes CDR1 MNHEY and CDR2 SVGAGI. V was pared by 6 bases and J by 5 bases, with 13 bases between. This CDR3 has 14 amino acids. CDR3 region: CASRRPGGTGELFF. Here the CDR3 DNA reads TGTGCCAGCAGACGCCCCGGGGGAACCGGGGAGCTGTTTTTT.

The V gene is TRBV12-5, the J gene TRBJ1-1, with 10 bases identical to TRBD1. Germline-derived CDR1 and CDR2 are LGHNT and FRNRAP. The CDR3 runs 14 residues. With 3 bases clipped from V and 4 bases from J, the junction kept 2 bases outside the gene matches. The CDR3 here is CASGLDRGLTEAFF. CDR3 DNA: TGTGCTAGTGGTTTAGACAGGGGGCTCACTGAAGCTTTCTTT.

The chain combines TRBV15 with TRBJ2-3; a weak D match, TRBD2 (5 bases). V was trimmed by 1 base and J by 4 bases, leaving 12 bases between them. Germline V gene sequence: CDR1 LNHNV, CDR2 YYDKDF (reference sequence). This CDR3 is 15 amino acids long. The CDR3 protein is CATSRAPAGSDTQYF. In DNA, the CDR3 is TGTGCCACCAGCAGAGCCCCGGCGGGTTCAGATACGCAGTATTTT.

This chain links TRBV4-1 with TRBJ1-5, with D unclear. CDR1 is MGHRA and CDR2 is YSYEKL in the germline V gene. The CDR3 runs to 17 residues. The V gene lost 0 bases and the J gene lost 3 bases, with 15 bases spanning the gap. Here the CDR3 reads CASSQDSRGLPNQPQHF. The DNA of the CDR3 is TGCGCCAGCAGCCAAGATTCTCGAGGGCTACCCAATCAGCCCCAGCATTTT.